Listed below are T cell receptor delta chains from one sample, sequenced in a study of human gamma delta and Vdelta1 T cells. Antigens of these TCRs are unknown. TCRdb reapplied CATT to the PCR reads. Altogether thousands of delta-chain clones are present, approximately 41% being singletons, with the ten largest covering about 6%. The sequenced sample was Vdelta1 gamma-delta T cells from blood grown in culture (DOT cells). These receptors all come from a human donor in good health. CDR3s leave out the opening cysteine and the closing phenylalanine or tryptophan. The order of the fields is J gene, D gene, V gene, CDR3 protein. D genes are given only for firm matches.

TRDJ1	TRDD3	TRDV1	ALGEFRVSQWSLLGDTRADKLI
TRDJ1	TRDD3	TRDV1	ALSTGGSKLI
TRDJ1	TRDD3	TRDV1	ALGGIVGIRQDTDKLI
TRDJ1	NA	TRDV1	ALGEPFPPEGSRIDKLI
TRDJ1	NA	TRDV1	ALGEGPSYAFGVLGANDFHKLI
TRDJ1	TRDD3	TRDV1	ALGVTGRPSSASTGGYVNTDKLI
TRDJ1	NA	TRDV1	ALGEHRVRENTDKLI
TRDJ1	TRDD3	TRDV1	ALGELFLLRGTGGYGLI
TRDJ1	TRDD3	TRDV1	ALGEVPGDSKLI
TRDJ1	TRDD3	TRDV1	ALGEVPWGIRGGTDKLI
TRDJ1	NA	TRDV1	ALGVPASFLLPSGGQDKLI
TRDJ1	TRDD3	TRDV1	ALGELGILGGIRPDKLI
TRDJ1	TRDD3	TRDV1	ALGERGSYRSPLGDTQPDKLI
TRDJ1	NA	TRDV1	ALGEILAPQDLDRGRADKLI
TRDJ1	NA	TRDV1	ALGGKAFLASGGATDKLI
TRDJ1	TRDD3	TRDV1	ALGDPPRAGGPKYTDKLI
TRDJ1	TRDD3	TRDV1	ALGPHLTPRGIRVYTDKLI
TRDJ3	TRDD3	TRDV1	ALGESMVTGWGIPLSSWDTRQMF
TRDJ1	NA	TRDV1	ALGGGVGYTDKLI
TRDJ1	TRDD3	TRAV29/DV5	AALMSTYQPYWGRTDKLI
TRDJ1	NA	TRDV1	ALGERPLHGGDKLI
TRDJ1	TRDD3	TRDV1	ALGEISLPKLGDSLMYTDKLI
TRDJ1	TRDD3	TRDV1	ALGDPNYSLGDSLTAYTDKLI
TRDJ1	NA	TRDV1	ALGGGRWGRDKLI
TRDJ1	NA	TRDV1	ALGEHIRVRNSTDKLI
TRDJ1	NA	TRDV1	ALGDPFLIGGMRTDKLI
TRDJ1	TRDD3	TRDV1	ALGEIGLPQYWGIRMYTDKLI
TRDJ1	TRDD3	TRDV1	ALGETGLSWGILYTDKLI
TRDJ4	TRDD3	TRDV1	ALGELLSVLPWGMFTPLI
TRDJ1	TRDD3	TRDV1	ALGELVAGLGDEAPDTDKLI
TRDJ1	NA	TRDV1	ALALERLPSRGDMYFDKLI
TRDJ1	NA	TRDV1	ALGEYTYSDKLI
TRDJ1	TRDD3	TRDV1	ALGESGSGGPRSTDKLI
TRDJ1	TRDD3	TRDV1	ALGERYVAGKSNRTGGYELI
TRDJ1	NA	TRAV23/DV6	AGQPPSLLIFRALSGDGFDTDKLI
TRDJ1	TRDD3	TRDV1	ALGEAGRRTGGLQPKLI